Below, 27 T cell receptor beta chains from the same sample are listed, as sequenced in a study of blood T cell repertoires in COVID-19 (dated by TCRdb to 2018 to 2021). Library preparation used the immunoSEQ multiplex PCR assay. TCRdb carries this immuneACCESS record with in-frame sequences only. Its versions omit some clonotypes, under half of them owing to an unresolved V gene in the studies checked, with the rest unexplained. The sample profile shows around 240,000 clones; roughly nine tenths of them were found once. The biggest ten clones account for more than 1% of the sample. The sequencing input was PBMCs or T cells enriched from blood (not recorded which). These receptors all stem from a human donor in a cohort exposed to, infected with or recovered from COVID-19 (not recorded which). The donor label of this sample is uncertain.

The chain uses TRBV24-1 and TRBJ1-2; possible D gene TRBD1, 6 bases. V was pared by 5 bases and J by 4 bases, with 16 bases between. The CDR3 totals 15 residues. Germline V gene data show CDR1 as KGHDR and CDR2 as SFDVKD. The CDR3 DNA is TGTGCCACCAGTGGTACTGGGGACATTGGCTATGGCTACACCTTC. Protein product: CATSGTGDIGYGYTF.

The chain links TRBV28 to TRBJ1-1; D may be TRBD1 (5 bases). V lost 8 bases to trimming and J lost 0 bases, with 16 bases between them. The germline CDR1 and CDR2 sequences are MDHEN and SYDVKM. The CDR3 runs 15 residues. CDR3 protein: CASSGQGHMNTEAFF. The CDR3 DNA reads TGTGCCAGCTCGGGCCAGGGCCACATGAACACTGAAGCTTTCTTT.

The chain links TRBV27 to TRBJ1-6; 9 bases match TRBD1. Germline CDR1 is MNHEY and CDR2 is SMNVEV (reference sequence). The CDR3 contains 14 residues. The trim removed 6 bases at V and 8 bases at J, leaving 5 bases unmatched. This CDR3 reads CASRGQGLYSPLHF. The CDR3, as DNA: TGTGCCAGCAGGGGACAGGGACTGTATTCACCCCTCCACTTT.

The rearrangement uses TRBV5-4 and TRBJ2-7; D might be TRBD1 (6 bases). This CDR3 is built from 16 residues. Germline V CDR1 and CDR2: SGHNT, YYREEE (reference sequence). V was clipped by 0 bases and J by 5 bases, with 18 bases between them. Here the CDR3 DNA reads TGTGCCAGCAGCTTGGACCCGGACAGCCTAATCCACGAGCAGTACTTC. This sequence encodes CASSLDPDSLIHEQYF.

DNA for the CDR3: TGTGCCAGCAGTGAACAGGGGAATAATTCACCCCTCCACTTT. Protein sequence: CASSEQGNNSPLHF. V and J are TRBV6-4 and TRBJ1-6; 7 bases are shared with TRBD1. CDR3 length equals 14 residues. Germline values: CDR1 MRHNA, CDR2 SNTAGT. J gave up 5 bases and V 3 bases, and 1 base lay outside the gene matches.

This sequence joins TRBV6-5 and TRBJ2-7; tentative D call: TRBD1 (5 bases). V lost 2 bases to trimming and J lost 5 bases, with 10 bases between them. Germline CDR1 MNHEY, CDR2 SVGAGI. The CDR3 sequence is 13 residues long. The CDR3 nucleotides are TGTGCCAGCAGTTACAACAGGAACCACGAGCAGTACTTC. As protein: CASSYNRNHEQYF.

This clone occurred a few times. Written as DNA, the CDR3 is TGCGCCAGCAGTGAGGGGGCCAGGGGCTACGAGCAGTACTTC. Residues: CASSEGARGYEQYF. The J gene is TRBJ2-7, the V gene TRBV10-1; the D gene is possibly TRBD1 (6 bases). V gave up 2 bases and J gave up 3 bases, with 11 bases separating them. The CDR3 is 14 residues long. CDR1 is WNHNN, CDR2 SYGVQD, per germline (reference sequence).

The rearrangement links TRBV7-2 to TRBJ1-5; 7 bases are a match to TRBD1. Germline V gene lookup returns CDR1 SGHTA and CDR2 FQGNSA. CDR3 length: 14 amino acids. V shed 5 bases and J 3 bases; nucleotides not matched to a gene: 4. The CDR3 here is CASSTTGNNQPQHF. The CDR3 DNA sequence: TGTGCCAGCAGCACGACAGGGAACAATCAGCCCCAGCATTTT.

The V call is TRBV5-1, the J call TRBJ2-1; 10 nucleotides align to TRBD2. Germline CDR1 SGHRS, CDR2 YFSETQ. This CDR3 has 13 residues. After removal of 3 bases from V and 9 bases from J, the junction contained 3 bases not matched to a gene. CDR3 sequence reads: CASSSLAGSEQFF. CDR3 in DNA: TGCGCCAGCAGCTCACTAGCGGGGAGTGAGCAGTTCTTC.

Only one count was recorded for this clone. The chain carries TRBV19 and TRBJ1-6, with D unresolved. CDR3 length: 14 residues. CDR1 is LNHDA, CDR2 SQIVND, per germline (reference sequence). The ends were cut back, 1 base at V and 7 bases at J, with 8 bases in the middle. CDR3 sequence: CASSIGTANSPLHF. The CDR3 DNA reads TGTGCCAGTAGTATAGGAACAGCAAATTCACCCCTCCACTTT.

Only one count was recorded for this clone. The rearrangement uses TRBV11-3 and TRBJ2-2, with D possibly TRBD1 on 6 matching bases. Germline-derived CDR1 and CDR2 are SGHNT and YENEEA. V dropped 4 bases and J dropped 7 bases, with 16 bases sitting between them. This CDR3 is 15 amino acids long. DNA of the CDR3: TGTGCCAGCAGCTCGACAGGTCCTTTTGTCGGGGAGCTGTTTTTT. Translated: CASSSTGPFVGELFF. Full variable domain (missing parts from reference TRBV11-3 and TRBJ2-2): EAGVVQSPRYKIIEKKQPVAFWCNPISGHNTLYWYLQNLGQGPELLIRYENEEAVDDSQLPKDRFSAERLKGVDSTLKIQPAELGDSAVYLCASSSTGPFVGELFFGEGSRLTVL.

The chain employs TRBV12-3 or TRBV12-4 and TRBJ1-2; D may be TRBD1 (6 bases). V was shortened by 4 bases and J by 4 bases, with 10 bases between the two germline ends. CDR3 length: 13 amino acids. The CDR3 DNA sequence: TGTGCCAGCAGTTGGACAGACTTCTATGGCTACACCTTC. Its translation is CASSWTDFYGYTF.

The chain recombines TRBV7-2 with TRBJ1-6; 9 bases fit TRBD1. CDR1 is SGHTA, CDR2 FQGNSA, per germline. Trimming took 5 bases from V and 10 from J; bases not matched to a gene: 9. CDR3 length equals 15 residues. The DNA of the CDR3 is TGTGCCAGCAGCCCCCGGACAGGGGCAGGGTCACCCCTCCACTTT. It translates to CASSPRTGAGSPLHF.

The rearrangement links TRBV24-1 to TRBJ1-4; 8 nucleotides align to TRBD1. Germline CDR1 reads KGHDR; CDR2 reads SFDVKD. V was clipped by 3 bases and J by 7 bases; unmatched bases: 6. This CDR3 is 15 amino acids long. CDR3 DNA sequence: TGTGCCACCAGTGATCGCCTCGGACAGGGTGAAAAACTGTTTTTT. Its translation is CATSDRLGQGEKLFF.

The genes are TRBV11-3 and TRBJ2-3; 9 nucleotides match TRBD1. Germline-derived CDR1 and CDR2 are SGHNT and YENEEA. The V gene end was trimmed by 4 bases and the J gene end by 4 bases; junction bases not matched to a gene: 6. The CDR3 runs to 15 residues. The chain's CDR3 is CASSSGQGRSDTQYF. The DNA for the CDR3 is TGTGCCAGCAGCTCTGGACAGGGGAGGTCAGATACGCAGTATTTT.

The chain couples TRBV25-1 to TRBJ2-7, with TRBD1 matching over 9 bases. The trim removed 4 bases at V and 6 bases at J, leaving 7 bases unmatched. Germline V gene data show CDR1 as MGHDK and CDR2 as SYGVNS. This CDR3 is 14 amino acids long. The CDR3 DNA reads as TGTGCCAGCAGTGTGACAGGGGGGACGGGCGAGCAGTACTTC. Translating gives CASSVTGGTGEQYF.

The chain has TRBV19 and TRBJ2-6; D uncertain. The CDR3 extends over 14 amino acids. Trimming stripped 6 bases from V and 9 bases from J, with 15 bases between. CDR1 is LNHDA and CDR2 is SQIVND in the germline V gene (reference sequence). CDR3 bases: TGTGCCAGTAGAGCCCCATTCCTTGACAACGTCCTGACTTTC. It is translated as CASRAPFLDNVLTF.

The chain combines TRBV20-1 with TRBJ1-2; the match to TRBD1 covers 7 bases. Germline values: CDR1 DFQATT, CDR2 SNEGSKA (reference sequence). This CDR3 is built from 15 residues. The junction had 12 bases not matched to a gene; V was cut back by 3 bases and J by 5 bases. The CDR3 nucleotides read TGCAGTGCTAGTGACGCCCCGGACAGGATGTATGGCTACACCTTC. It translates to CSASDAPDRMYGYTF.

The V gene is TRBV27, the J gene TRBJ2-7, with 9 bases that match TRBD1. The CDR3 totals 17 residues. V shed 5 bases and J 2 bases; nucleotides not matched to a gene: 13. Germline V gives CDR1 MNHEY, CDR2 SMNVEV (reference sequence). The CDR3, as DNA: TGTGCCAGCAGTGAAAAGGACCCCAGGACAGGGGCCTACGAGCAGTACTTC. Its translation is CASSEKDPRTGAYEQYF.

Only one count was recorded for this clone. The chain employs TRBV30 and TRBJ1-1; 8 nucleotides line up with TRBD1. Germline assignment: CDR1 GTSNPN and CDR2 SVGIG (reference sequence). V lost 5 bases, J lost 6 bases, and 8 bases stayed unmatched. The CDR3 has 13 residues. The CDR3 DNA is TGTGCCTGGGACGGACAGGGAAAGTCTGAAGCTTTCTTT. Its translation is CAWDGQGKSEAFF.

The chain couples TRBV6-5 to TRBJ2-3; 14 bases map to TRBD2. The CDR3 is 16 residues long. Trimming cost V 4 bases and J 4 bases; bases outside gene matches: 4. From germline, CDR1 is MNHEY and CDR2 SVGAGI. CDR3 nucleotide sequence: TGTGCCAGCAGTTCAAGACTAGCGGGGGGGTCAGATACGCAGTATTTT. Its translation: CASSSRLAGGSDTQYF.

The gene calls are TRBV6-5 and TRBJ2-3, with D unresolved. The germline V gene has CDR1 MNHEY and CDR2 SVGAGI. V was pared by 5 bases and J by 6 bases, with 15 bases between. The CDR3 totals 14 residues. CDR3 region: CASSLNRATDTQYF. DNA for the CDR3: TGTGCCAGCAGTCTAAACAGAGCCACGGATACGCAGTATTTT.

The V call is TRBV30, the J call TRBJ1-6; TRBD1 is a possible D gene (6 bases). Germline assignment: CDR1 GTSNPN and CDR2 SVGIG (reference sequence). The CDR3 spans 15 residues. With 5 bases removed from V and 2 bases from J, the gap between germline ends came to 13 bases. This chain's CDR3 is CAWSPGVTYNSPLHF. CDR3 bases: TGTGCCTGGTCCCCAGGGGTAACCTATAATTCACCCCTCCACTTT.

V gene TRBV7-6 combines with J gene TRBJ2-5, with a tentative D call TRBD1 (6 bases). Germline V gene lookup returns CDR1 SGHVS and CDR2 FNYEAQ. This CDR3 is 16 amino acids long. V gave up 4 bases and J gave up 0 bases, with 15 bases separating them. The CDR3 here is CASSSVYYRDQETQYF. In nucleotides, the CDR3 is TGTGCCAGCAGCTCGGTATATTACAGGGACCAAGAGACCCAGTACTTC.

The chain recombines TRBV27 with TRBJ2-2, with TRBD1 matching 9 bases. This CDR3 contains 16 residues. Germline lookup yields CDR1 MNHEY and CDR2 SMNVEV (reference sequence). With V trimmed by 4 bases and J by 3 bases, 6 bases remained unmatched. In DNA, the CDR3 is TGTGCCAGCAGTTCAAACAGGGGGCGAGACACCGGGGAGCTGTTTTTT. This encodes CASSSNRGRDTGELFF.

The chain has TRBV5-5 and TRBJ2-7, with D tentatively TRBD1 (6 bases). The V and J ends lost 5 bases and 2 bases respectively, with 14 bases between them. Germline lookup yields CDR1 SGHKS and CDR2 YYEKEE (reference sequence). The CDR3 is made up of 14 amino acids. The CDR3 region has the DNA TGTGCCAGCAGACCGGGACACACAACCTACGAGCAGTACTTC. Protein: CASRPGHTTYEQYF.

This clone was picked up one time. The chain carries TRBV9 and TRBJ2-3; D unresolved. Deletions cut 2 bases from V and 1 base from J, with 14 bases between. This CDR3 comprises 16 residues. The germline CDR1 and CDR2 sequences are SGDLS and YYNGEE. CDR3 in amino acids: CASSVTAYRGTDTQYF. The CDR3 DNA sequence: TGTGCCAGCAGCGTGACTGCATACCGGGGCACAGATACGCAGTATTTT.